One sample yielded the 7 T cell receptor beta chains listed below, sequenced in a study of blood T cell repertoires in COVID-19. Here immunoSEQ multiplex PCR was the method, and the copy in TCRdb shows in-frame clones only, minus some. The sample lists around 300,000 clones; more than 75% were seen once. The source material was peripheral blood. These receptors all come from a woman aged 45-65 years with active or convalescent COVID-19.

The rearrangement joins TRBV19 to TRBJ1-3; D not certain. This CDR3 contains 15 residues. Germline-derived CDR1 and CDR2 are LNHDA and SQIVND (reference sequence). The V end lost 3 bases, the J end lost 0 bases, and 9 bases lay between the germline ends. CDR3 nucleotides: TGTGCCAGTAGTATGAGGCCCAGCTCTGGAAACACCATATATTTT. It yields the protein CASSMRPSSGNTIYF.

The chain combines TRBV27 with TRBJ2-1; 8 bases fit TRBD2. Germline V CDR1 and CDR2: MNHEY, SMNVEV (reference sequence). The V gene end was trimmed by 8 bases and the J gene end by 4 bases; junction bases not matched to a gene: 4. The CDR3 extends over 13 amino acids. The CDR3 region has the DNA TGTGCCAGCGCCCAGCGGGAGTACAATGAGCAGTTCTTC. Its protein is CASAQREYNEQFF.

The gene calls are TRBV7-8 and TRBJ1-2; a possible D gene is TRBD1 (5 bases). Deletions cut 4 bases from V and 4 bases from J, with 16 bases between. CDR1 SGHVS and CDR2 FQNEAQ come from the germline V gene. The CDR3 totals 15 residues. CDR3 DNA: TGTGCCAGCAGCTCTAGGGGAACGGGCCCCTATGGCTACACCTTC. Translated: CASSSRGTGPYGYTF.

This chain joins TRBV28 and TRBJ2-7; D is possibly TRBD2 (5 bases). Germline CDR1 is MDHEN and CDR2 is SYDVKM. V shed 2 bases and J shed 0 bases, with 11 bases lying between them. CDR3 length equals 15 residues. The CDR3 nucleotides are TGTGCCAGCAGTTTAAGTGGGCTAGCCTCCTACGAGCAGTACTTC. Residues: CASSLSGLASYEQYF.

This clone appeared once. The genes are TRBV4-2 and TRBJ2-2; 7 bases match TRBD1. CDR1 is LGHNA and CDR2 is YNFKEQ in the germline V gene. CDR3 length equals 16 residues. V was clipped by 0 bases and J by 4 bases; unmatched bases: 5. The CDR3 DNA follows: TGTGCCAGCAGCCAAGAACAGGGGCAGGGCACCGGGGAGCTGTTTTTT. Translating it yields CASSQEQGQGTGELFF.

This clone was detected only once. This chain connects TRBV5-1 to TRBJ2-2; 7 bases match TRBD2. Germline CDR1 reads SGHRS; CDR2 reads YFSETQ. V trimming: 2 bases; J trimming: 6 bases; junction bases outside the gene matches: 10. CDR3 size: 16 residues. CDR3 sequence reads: CASSLTSAPRAGELFF. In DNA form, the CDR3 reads TGCGCCAGCAGCTTAACTAGCGCCCCGAGAGCCGGGGAGCTGTTTTTT.

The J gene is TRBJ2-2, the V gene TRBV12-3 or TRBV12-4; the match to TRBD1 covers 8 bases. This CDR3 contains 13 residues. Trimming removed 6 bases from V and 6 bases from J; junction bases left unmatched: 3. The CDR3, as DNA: TGTGCCAGCAGCCTACAGGGGGCCGGGGAGCTGTTTTTT. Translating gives CASSLQGAGELFF.